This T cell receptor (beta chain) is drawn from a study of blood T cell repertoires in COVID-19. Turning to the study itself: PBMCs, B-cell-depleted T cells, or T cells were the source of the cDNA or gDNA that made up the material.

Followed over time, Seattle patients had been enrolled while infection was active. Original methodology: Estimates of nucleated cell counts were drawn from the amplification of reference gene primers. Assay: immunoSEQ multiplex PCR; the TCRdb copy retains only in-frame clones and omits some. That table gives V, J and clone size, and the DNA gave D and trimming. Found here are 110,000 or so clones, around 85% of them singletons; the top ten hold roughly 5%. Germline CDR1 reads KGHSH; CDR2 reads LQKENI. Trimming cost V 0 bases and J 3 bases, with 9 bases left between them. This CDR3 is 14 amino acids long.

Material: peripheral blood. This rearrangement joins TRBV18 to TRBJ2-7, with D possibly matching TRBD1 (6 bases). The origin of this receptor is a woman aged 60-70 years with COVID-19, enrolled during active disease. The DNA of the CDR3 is TGTGCCAGCTCACCACCGGGACACCTCTACGAGCAGTACTTC. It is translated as CASSPPGHLYEQYF.